A selection of T cell receptor beta chains follows, all from one sample in a study of blood T cells in healthy people across ages. Each CDR3 protein gets one entry after TCRdb re-called the 5' RACE reads with MiXCR. The sample contains more than 1,400,000 distinct CDR3 sequences, about 43% of which appear only once. What was sequenced was blood. These TCRs come from a woman between 18 and 30 years old in good health. Each CDR3 is given with its conserved first and last residue. D genes are given only for firm matches. Rows give clone size only sometimes, using once, few, many, or a class for an expanded clone.

>TRBJ2-7|NA|TRBV6-2/TRBV6-3|TRBD2
CASSKPGLAAYSYEQYF
TGTGCCAGCAGTAAACCGGGACTAGCGGCTTACTCCTACGAGCAGTACTTC
>TRBJ2-5|NA|TRBV29-1|NA
CSVGGNSQETQYF
TGCAGCGTTGGCGGGAACAGCCAAGAGACCCAGTACTTC
>TRBJ2-7|few|TRBV10-3|TRBD2
CATRLAGALYNEQYF
TGTGCCACGCGACTAGCGGGGGCACTTTACAATGAGCAGTACTTC
>TRBJ1-1|NA|TRBV20-1|NA
CSARERGVNTEAFF
TGCAGTGCTAGAGAGCGAGGGGTGAACACTGAAGCTTTCTTT
>TRBJ1-1|NA|TRBV4-2|TRBD1
CASSQTGGGAEAFF
TGTGCCAGCAGCCAAACAGGGGGGGGTGCTGAAGCTTTCTTT
>TRBJ2-6|NA|TRBV2|NA
CASRRLSGANVLTF
TGTGCCAGCAGACGACTCTCTGGGGCCAACGTCCTGACTTTC
>TRBJ2-1|few|TRBV6-2/TRBV6-3|TRBD2
CASTSGGPPYNEQFF
TGTGCCAGCACCTCGGGAGGGCCCCCCTACAATGAGCAGTTCTTC
>TRBJ2-1|few|TRBV3-1|TRBD2
CASSQGAAGGNEQFF
TGTGCCAGCAGCCAAGGGGCAGCGGGGGGGAATGAGCAGTTCTTC
>TRBJ1-1|NA|TRBV12-3/TRBV12-4|TRBD1
CASSPGQGPGAFF
TGTGCCAGCAGTCCGGGACAGGGGCCGGGAGCTTTCTTT
>TRBJ2-5|NA|TRBV28|NA
CASSPTGFEETQYF
TGTGCCAGCAGTCCGACTGGGTTTGAAGAGACCCAGTACTTC
>TRBJ2-1|NA|TRBV24-1|NA
CATSDFGSETYNEQFF
TGTGCCACCAGTGATTTCGGCAGCGAGACCTACAATGAGCAGTTCTTC
>TRBJ2-1|NA|TRBV7-6|TRBD1
CASSLTGAGGNNEQFF
TGTGCCAGCAGCTTAACTGGGGCAGGGGGTAACAATGAGCAGTTCTTC
>TRBJ2-7|few|TRBV27|NA
CASGPEGSSYEQYF
TGTGCCAGCGGTCCCGAGGGGAGCTCCTACGAGCAGTACTTC
>TRBJ2-1|NA|TRBV5-1|TRBD2
CASSLTSGTQEQFF
TGCGCCAGCAGCTTGACTAGCGGGACACAAGAGCAGTTCTTC
>TRBJ2-7|NA|TRBV12-3/TRBV12-4|NA
CASSLEGPDEQYF
TGTGCCAGCAGTTTAGAGGGGCCAGACGAGCAGTACTTC
>TRBJ2-3|NA|TRBV4-2|NA
CASSWDFSSTDTQYF
TGTGCCAGCAGCTGGGACTTCTCTAGCACAGATACGCAGTATTTT
>TRBJ1-2|few|TRBV20-1|NA
CSAAVANYGYTF
TGCAGTGCTGCCGTAGCTAACTATGGCTACACCTTC
>TRBJ2-1|NA|TRBV2|TRBD2
CASRGTSRVEQFF
TGTGCCAGCAGGGGGACTAGTCGGGTTGAGCAGTTCTTC
>TRBJ1-5|NA|TRBV5-1|NA
CASSLIGGRYQPQHF
TGCGCCAGCAGCCTAATCGGGGGACGATATCAGCCCCAGCATTTT
>TRBJ1-4|few|TRBV20-1|NA
CSARRGGDEKLFF
TGCAGTGCTAGAAGGGGGGGTGATGAAAAACTGTTTTTT
>TRBJ2-7|NA|TRBV30|NA
CAGGQQTSYEQYF
TGTGCCGGAGGACAGCAGACCTCCTACGAGCAGTACTTC
>TRBJ1-2|NA|TRBV7-9|NA
CASSLQAGRGYTF
TGTGCCAGCAGCTTACAGGCCGGGCGTGGCTACACCTTC
>TRBJ2-7|NA|TRBV12-3/TRBV12-4|TRBD1
CASRRNPGQGTHLSYEQYF
TGTGCCAGCAGACGCAACCCGGGACAGGGGACCCATCTCTCCTACGAGCAGTACTTC
>TRBJ2-3|NA|TRBV4-1|TRBD2
CASSRELAGVEIYTQYF
TGCGCCAGCAGCCGTGAACTAGCGGGGGTGGAAATTTATACGCAGTATTTT
>TRBJ2-7|few|TRBV5-1|TRBD2
CASSSKVAGGPLYEQYF
TGCGCCAGCAGCTCCAAAGTAGCGGGAGGGCCCCTCTACGAGCAGTACTTC
>TRBJ2-6|few|TRBV19|NA
CATAESGANVLTF
TGTGCCACCGCAGAATCTGGGGCCAACGTCCTGACTTTC
>TRBJ2-1|few|TRBV29-1|NA
CSVEDLYQFF
TGCAGCGTTGAAGACCTATACCAGTTCTTC
>TRBJ2-1|NA|TRBV3-1|NA
CASRRAGYNEQFF
TGTGCCAGCAGGAGGGCAGGGTACAATGAGCAGTTCTTC
>TRBJ2-7|NA|TRBV20-1|NA
CSARDVTNYEQYF
TGCAGTGCTAGAGATGTAACTAACTACGAGCAGTACTTC
>TRBJ1-4|once|TRBV11-2|NA
CATSRAANEKLFF
TGTGCCACGTCTAGAGCGGCTAATGAAAAACTGTTTTTT
>TRBJ2-5|NA|TRBV20-1|NA
CSARNPGQETQYF
TGCAGTGCTAGAAATCCGGGTCAAGAGACCCAGTACTTC
>TRBJ1-2|NA|TRBV7-9|TRBD1
CASRSDRDPSNYGYTF
TGTGCCAGCAGATCGGACAGGGACCCTTCTAACTATGGCTACACCTTC
>TRBJ2-4|NA|TRBV2|TRBD1
CASSEDMGDRGRNDIQYF
TGTGCCAGCAGTGAAGATATGGGGGACAGGGGGCGAAACGACATTCAGTACTTC
>TRBJ1-2|NA|TRBV9|TRBD1
CASSVAGQGVDGYTF
TGTGCCAGCAGCGTAGCGGGACAGGGAGTTGATGGCTACACCTTC
>TRBJ1-2|few|TRBV6-5|TRBD1
CASRRQGNYGYTF
TGTGCCAGCAGACGACAGGGAAACTATGGCTACACCTTC
>TRBJ2-2|many|TRBV2|TRBD2
CASSDGRDTGELFF
TGTGCCAGCAGTGACGGGAGGGACACCGGGGAGCTGTTTTTT
>TRBJ1-1|NA|TRBV6-5|NA
CASSYVRAGNTEAFF
TGTGCCAGCAGTTATGTCCGAGCGGGGAACACTGAAGCTTTCTTT
>TRBJ2-7|NA|TRBV11-2|NA
CASSFPGRPGQYF
TGTGCCAGCAGCTTTCCGGGGAGGCCTGGGCAGTACTTC
>TRBJ1-1|once|TRBV2|NA
CASSESRNEAFF
TGTGCCAGCAGTGAATCCCGAAATGAAGCTTTCTTT
>TRBJ2-1|few|TRBV20-1|NA
CSASGRGFETQFF
TGCAGTGCTAGCGGGAGAGGATTTGAGACCCAGTTCTTC
>TRBJ1-1|NA|TRBV11-2|NA
CASSLGAGWDTEAFF
TGTGCCAGCAGCTTAGGAGCGGGCTGGGACACTGAAGCTTTCTTT
>TRBJ2-5|NA|TRBV29-1|TRBD1
CSVVSGGFRRETQYF
TGCAGCGTTGTTTCAGGGGGCTTTCGGAGAGAGACCCAGTACTTC
>TRBJ1-5|NA|TRBV6-1|NA
CASGGATVSNQPQHF
TGTGCCAGCGGGGGGGCGACAGTTAGCAATCAGCCCCAGCATTTT
>TRBJ2-1|many|TRBV5-4|TRBD2
CASRPTGTSSNEQFF
TGTGCCAGCAGACCTACCGGGACTAGCAGTAATGAGCAGTTCTTC
>TRBJ2-5|NA|TRBV28|TRBD1
CASSFTGGIETQYF
TGTGCCAGCAGTTTTACAGGGGGCATCGAGACCCAGTACTTC
>TRBJ2-1|NA|TRBV20-1|TRBD2
CSAGTGLAAKSSYNEQFF
TGCAGTGCTGGCACGGGACTAGCGGCCAAGAGCTCCTACAATGAGCAGTTCTTC
>TRBJ2-7|NA|TRBV2|NA
CASRGPSGYEQYF
TGTGCCAGCAGAGGACCGAGTGGGTACGAGCAGTACTTC
>TRBJ2-7|NA|TRBV20-1|TRBD2
CSARDPRRGLGYNEQYF
TGCAGTGCTAGAGACCCGCGGAGGGGACTAGGTTACAATGAGCAGTACTTC
>TRBJ1-4|few|TRBV7-9|NA
CASSPLPGQTNEKLFF
TGTGCCAGCAGTCCTCTACCCGGGCAAACTAATGAAAAACTGTTTTTT
>TRBJ2-2|once|TRBV11-2|NA
CASSLDLVSGELFF
TGTGCCAGCAGCTTAGATCTCGTTTCCGGGGAGCTGTTTTTT
>TRBJ2-1|few|TRBV7-9|NA
CASSLNTEQFF
TGTGCCAGCAGCCTAAACACTGAGCAGTTCTTC
>TRBJ2-2|NA|TRBV5-1|TRBD2
CASSLLGGAGTGELFF
TGCGCCAGCAGTCTCCTCGGGGGAGCGGGGACCGGGGAGCTGTTTTTT
>TRBJ2-3|NA|TRBV11-1|NA
CASSLRGVRLDTQYF
TGTGCCAGCAGCCTCAGGGGGGTTAGACTGGATACGCAGTATTTT
>TRBJ2-2|NA|TRBV5-1|NA
CASRAMGTNTGELFF
TGCGCCAGCAGGGCGATGGGGACCAACACCGGGGAGCTGTTTTTT
>TRBJ2-7|few|TRBV7-8|TRBD2
CASSDTSGILYEQYF
TGTGCCAGCAGCGATACTAGCGGGATTTTGTACGAGCAGTACTTC